This T cell receptor (beta chain) was identified in a study of patients and donors after allogeneic stem cell transplantation. TCRdb passed the RT-PCR reads through MiXCR, listing each CDR3 protein once. This sample has approximately 60,000 distinct CDR3 sequences; 13% occur once, and the top ten carry approximately 33%. This CDR3 has 14 residues. V shed 4 bases, J shed 3 bases, and the junction held 6 bases outside the gene matches. Germline CDR1 SGHRS, CDR2 YFSETQ. This TCR derives from a human donor who was either an allogeneic HSCT recipient or a stem cell or donor lymphocyte infusion donor (not recorded which). It is not recorded whose cells these are; they may come from a transplant donor. Sequenced: blood, either unsorted or a sorted T cell fraction (not recorded which). This chain connects TRBV5-1 to TRBJ2-7, with 8 bases fitting TRBD1. The CDR3: CASSPGQDYYEQYF. The CDR3 coding sequence is TGCGCCAGCAGCCCGGGACAGGACTACTACGAGCAGTACTTC.